The 22 T cell receptor beta chains reported below all come from one sample, sequenced in a study of T cells in Graves' hyperthyroidism and ophthalmopathy. RNA transcripts provided the source from which TCR beta CDR3 regions were amplified. First-round RT-PCR with HTBI primers amplified the TCR CDR3 region. TCRdb passed the multiplex PCR reads through MiXCR, listing each CDR3 protein once. The profile shows about 600,000 distinct CDR3 sequences, about a sixth of them singletons. Sequenced material: blood. These receptors were collected from a woman aged 40 to 50 with Graves' ophthalmopathy.

This clonotype was observed a few times. The CDR3 region is CASSHDRNQPQHF. The CDR3 nucleotides are TGTGCCAGCAGTCACGACAGAAATCAGCCCCAGCATTTT. The chain links TRBV12-3 or TRBV12-4 to TRBJ1-5; possible D gene TRBD1, 5 bases. CDR3 length equals 13 residues. V was pared by 5 bases and J by 4 bases, with 9 bases between.

The V call is TRBV18, the J call TRBJ2-4; a weak D match, TRBD1 (6 bases). Between the trimmed V and J ends, which lost 0 bases and 0 bases, there was a span of 12 bases. The CDR3 contains 17 residues. CDR1 KGHSH and CDR2 LQKENI come from the germline V gene. CDR3 in DNA: TGTGCCAGCTCACCACCACTTGGGACATCAGCCAAAAACATTCAGTACTTC. Residues: CASSPPLGTSAKNIQYF.

This clonotype occurred a few times. The V and J genes are TRBV4-1 and TRBJ2-2; 9 bases are a match to TRBD1. The CDR3 length is 15 residues. Unmatched junction bases numbered 0, after V lost 3 bases and J lost 1 base. Germline CDR1 is MGHRA and CDR2 is YSYEKL. CDR3 sequence: CASSQGQGNTGELFF. The CDR3 nucleotides are TGCGCCAGCAGCCAGGGACAGGGGAACACCGGGGAGCTGTTTTTT.

This clonotype was seen a handful of times. This chain uses TRBV7-2 with TRBJ1-2; tentative D call: TRBD1 (5 bases). Trimming cost V 4 bases and J 2 bases, with 14 bases left between them. Looked up from germline, CDR1 is SGHTA and CDR2 is FQGNSA. The CDR3 covers 15 residues. The DNA for the CDR3 is TGTGCCAGCAGCTCTCCACGAAGGGGCAACTATGGCTACACCTTC. Amino acid sequence: CASSSPRRGNYGYTF. Combining the CDR3 with reference TRBV7-2 and TRBJ1-2 gives the whole variable domain GAGVSQSPSNKVTEKGKDVELRCDPISGHTALYWYRQSLGQGLEFLIYFQGNSAPDKSGLPSDRFSAERTGGSVSTLTIQRTQQEDSAVYLCASSSPRRGNYGYTFGSGTRLTVV.

This clonotype was seen ten or more times. The genes are TRBV6-1 and TRBJ2-1; D is perhaps TRBD1 (5 bases). CDR1 and CDR2 (germline): MNHNS, SASEGT. The germline V and J ends were trimmed by 6 bases and 4 bases, with 10 bases remaining between them. This CDR3 region has 13 residues. CDR3 bases: TGTGCCAGCAGAGAACCAGGGTACAATGAGCAGTTCTTC. This codes for CASREPGYNEQFF.

In its sample, this clonotype was seen many times. The V and J genes are TRBV28 and TRBJ1-2, with a tentative D call TRBD1 (5 bases). From germline, CDR1 is MDHEN and CDR2 SYDVKM. The ends were cut back, 9 bases at V and 8 bases at J, with 22 bases in the middle. CDR3 length: 14 residues. CDR3 in DNA: TGTGCCAGTCACTCCTCAGACTCCAGGGTCGGCTACACCTTC. It specifies CASHSSDSRVGYTF.

This clonotype was picked up many times. The chain recombines TRBV2 with TRBJ2-3; possibly TRBD2 for D (6 bases). The V gene's germline CDR1 is SNHLY and CDR2 FYNNEI. CDR3 length: 15 residues. V was shortened by 6 bases and J by 2 bases, with 15 bases between the two germline ends. The CDR3 DNA reads TGTGCCAGCAGGACCCGACTAGGTTACACAGATACGCAGTATTTT. Protein product: CASRTRLGYTDTQYF.

This clonotype was seen only a few times. V is TRBV6-9 and J is TRBJ1-6, with 7 bases identical to TRBD1. This CDR3 has 15 residues. In germline, CDR1 is MNHGY, CDR2 SVAAGI. V lost 4 bases to trimming and J lost 10 bases; unmatched junction nucleotides: 10. In nucleotides, the CDR3 is TGTGCCAGCAGTTTCCAGGGGGTATGGGACTCACCCCTCCACTTT. It translates to CASSFQGVWDSPLHF.

This chain joins TRBV20-1 and TRBJ2-7; 7 bases align to TRBD2. The V and J ends lost 3 bases and 3 bases, in that order; junction bases with no gene match: 11. Germline V gene data show CDR1 as DFQATT and CDR2 as SNEGSKA (reference sequence). CDR3 size: 15 residues. In DNA form, the CDR3 reads TGCAGTGCTAGGGGGGGTACTAGCGATTACTACGAGCAGTACTTC. This gives the protein CSARGGTSDYYEQYF.

This chain connects TRBV12-3 or TRBV12-4 to TRBJ1-5; possible D gene TRBD1, 5 bases. This CDR3 has 14 residues. The V end was cut by 4 bases, the J end by 11 bases, with 18 bases between. The CDR3 DNA reads TGTGCCAGCAGTTCCCTGGGGGTTGTCTGGGCCCAGCATTTT. This encodes CASSSLGVVWAQHF.

This clonotype came up a few times. The chain recombines TRBV5-1 with TRBJ2-3; TRBD2 matches at 12 bases. The V gene's germline CDR1 is SGHRS and CDR2 YFSETQ. After removal of 4 bases from V and 5 bases from J, the junction contained 8 bases not matched to a gene. The CDR3 totals 16 residues. DNA for the CDR3: TGCGCCAGCAGCCCCCGGACTAGCGGGGTTCTAGATACGCAGTATTTT. Translation gives CASSPRTSGVLDTQYF.

CDR3 sequence: CSASLSEVDYATNEKLFF. DNA of the CDR3: TGCAGTGCTAGTCTGTCGGAAGTCGATTACGCAACTAATGAAAAACTGTTTTTT. V gene TRBV20-1 combines with J gene TRBJ1-4, with D unresolved. The CDR3 loop spans 18 amino acids. The germline V and J ends were trimmed by 3 bases and 0 bases, with 20 bases remaining between them. Germline V gene sequence: CDR1 DFQATT, CDR2 SNEGSKA (reference sequence).

This clonotype was observed many times. This sequence joins TRBV12-3 or TRBV12-4 and TRBJ2-3; D perhaps matches TRBD1 (6 bases). This CDR3 contains 19 residues. Trimming stripped 5 bases from V and 2 bases from J, with 26 bases between. The CDR3 protein is CASSQAPWDIWSHTDTQYF. The CDR3 region has the DNA TGTGCCAGCAGTCAAGCACCGTGGGACATCTGGTCCCACACAGATACGCAGTATTTT.

The chain combines TRBV19 with TRBJ2-2; the D is unclear. The CDR3 consists of 15 residues. Trimming stripped 7 bases from V and 5 bases from J, with 17 bases between. Germline CDR1 and CDR2: LNHDA and SQIVND (reference sequence). The CDR3 DNA follows: TGTGCCAGTACCCCTCGGGCTTTGAAGACCGGGGAGCTGTTTTTT. Translated: CASTPRALKTGELFF.

The chain is built from TRBV9 and TRBJ2-2; TRBD1 agrees at 8 bases. Trimming took 6 bases from V and 1 from J; bases not matched to a gene: 2. This CDR3 is 14 amino acids long. Germline V gene lookup returns CDR1 SGDLS and CDR2 YYNGEE. The CDR3: CASKGQENTGELFF. In DNA, the CDR3 is TGTGCCAGCAAGGGACAGGAGAACACCGGGGAGCTGTTTTTT.

The chain carries TRBV27 and TRBJ1-1, with D unclear. CDR1 is MNHEY and CDR2 is SMNVEV in the germline V gene (reference sequence). This CDR3 comprises 14 residues. V lost 6 bases and J lost 2, with 13 bases in between. CDR3 bases: TGTGCCAGCAGGATGGGAAATTACAACACTGAAGCTTTCTTT. It translates to CASRMGNYNTEAFF.

The table lists this clonotype with a few counts. The chain recombines TRBV6-5 with TRBJ1-2; D is undetermined. Germline V gene sequence: CDR1 MNHEY, CDR2 SVGAGI. CDR3 length equals 14 residues. V lost 2 bases, J lost 6 bases, and 13 bases lay in between. In DNA form, the CDR3 reads TGTGCCAGCAGTTACGAAGGGTTCGCTAATGGCTACACCTTC. Encoded protein: CASSYEGFANGYTF.

This sequence joins TRBV28 and TRBJ1-4, with D possibly being TRBD1 (6 bases). V was clipped by 7 bases and J by 7 bases, with 13 bases between them. The CDR3 has 13 residues. Germline loops: CDR1 MDHEN, CDR2 SYDVKM. In DNA form, the CDR3 reads TGTGCCAGCACCCCTGGGGGCAGTGAAAAACTGTTTTTT. Translation gives CASTPGGSEKLFF.

This clonotype has a count of ten or more. The rearrangement links TRBV30 to TRBJ1-3, with a possible D match to TRBD1 (6 bases). V was shortened by 4 bases and J by 0 bases, with 16 bases between the two germline ends. CDR3 length equals 16 residues. CDR1 and CDR2 from the germline V gene are GTSNPN and SVGIG (reference sequence). CDR3 nucleotide sequence: TGTGCCTGGACTGACGGGACACATCACTCTGGAAACACCATATATTTT. Its protein product is CAWTDGTHHSGNTIYF.

A few counts support this clonotype. The chain links TRBV2 to TRBJ2-5, with 10 bases lining up with TRBD2. Trimming removed 6 bases from V and 4 bases from J; junction bases left unmatched: 5. This CDR3 is built from 14 residues. Germline V gene lookup returns CDR1 SNHLY and CDR2 FYNNEI. The CDR3 DNA reads TGTGCCAGCAGACAACCTAGCGGGGGAGAGACCCAGTACTTC. As protein: CASRQPSGGETQYF.

The chain recombines TRBV11-2 with TRBJ2-2; either TRBD1 or TRBD2 may fit D (5 bases each). The CDR3 extends over 16 amino acids. Germline V gives CDR1 SGHAT, CDR2 FQNNGV. V was clipped by 6 bases and J by 1 base, with 15 bases between them. The CDR3 loop is CASRGMGDLNTGELFF. The CDR3 DNA follows: TGTGCCAGCAGGGGCATGGGGGACCTGAACACCGGGGAGCTGTTTTTT.

This clonotype was detected only a few times. J is TRBJ2-2 and V is TRBV7-9; D remains ambiguous. The CDR3 runs 13 residues. Per the germline V gene, CDR1 is SEHNR and CDR2 is FQNEAQ (reference sequence). Trimming removed 4 bases at V and 5 bases at J, with 8 bases between. CDR3 in amino acids: CASSSSSTGELFF. The CDR3 DNA reads as TGTGCCAGCAGCTCTTCAAGTACCGGGGAGCTGTTTTTT. Looking up the rest from reference TRBV7-9 and TRBJ2-2 gives the full variable domain: DTGVSQNPRHKITKRGQNVTFRCDPISEHNRLYWYRQTLGQGPEFLTYFQNEAQLEKSRLLSDRFSAERPKGSFSTLEIQRTEQGDSAMYLCASSSSSTGELFFGEGSRLTVL.